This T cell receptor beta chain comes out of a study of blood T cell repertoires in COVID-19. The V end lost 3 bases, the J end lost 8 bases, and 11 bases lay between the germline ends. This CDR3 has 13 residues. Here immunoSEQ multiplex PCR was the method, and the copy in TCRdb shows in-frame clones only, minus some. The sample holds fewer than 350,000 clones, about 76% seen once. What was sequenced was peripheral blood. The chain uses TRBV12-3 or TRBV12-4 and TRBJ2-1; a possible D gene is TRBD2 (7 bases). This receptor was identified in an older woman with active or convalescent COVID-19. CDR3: CASSFPGGHEQFF. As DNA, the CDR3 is TGTGCCAGCAGTTTCCCGGGGGGCCATGAGCAGTTCTTC.